The clone carrying this TCR beta chain showed up many times. The data stem from a study of early T cells in non-severe SARS-CoV-2 infection. The overall study: Unsorted whole blood bulk RNA was sequenced, with unpaired chains.

Individual cDNA molecules received unique molecular identifiers. TCRdb called the 5' RACE reads again in MiXCR, with one record for every CDR3 protein. Counted here are more than 45,000 distinct CDR3 sequences, around 12% occurring once; the ten biggest clones make up 3% to 4.5%. The CDR3 sequence is 14 residues long. Trimming shortened V by 4 bases and J by 10 bases, and 15 bases separated the two germline ends. Germline V gene lookup returns CDR1 SGHNT and CDR2 YYREEE (reference sequence). This receptor was taken from an adult who was a healthcare worker with PCR-confirmed SARS-CoV-2 infection or an uninfected control (not recorded which). Sequencing was done on a sample of whole blood. The J gene is TRBJ1-6, the V gene TRBV5-4; D is unresolved. CDR3 sequence (DNA): TGTGCCAGCAGCGAAGGTGGAGCGGGATCACCCCTCCACTTT. It specifies CASSEGGAGSPLHF.